Presented here are 14 T cell receptor beta chains from one specimen sequenced in a study of T cells in Graves' hyperthyroidism and ophthalmopathy. The source material, RNA transcripts, was used to amplify TCR beta CDR3 regions. HTBI primers drove first-round RT-PCR of the TCR CDR3. TCRdb re-derived calls from the multiplex PCR reads in MiXCR, one entry per CDR3 protein. The sample contains approximately 530,000 distinct CDR3 sequences, over 15% of which appear only once. Sequences were obtained from blood. These receptors came from a woman aged 18-29 years with Graves' hyperthyroidism.

Many counts were recorded for this clonotype. The CDR3, as DNA: TGTGCCAGCAGCCCGGGACCCAACGGGGGCTACACCTTC. The encoded protein is CASSPGPNGGYTF. This chain connects TRBV12-3 or TRBV12-4 to TRBJ1-2; D is possibly TRBD1 (5 bases). The CDR3 spans 13 residues. Between the trimmed V and J ends, which lost 6 bases and 8 bases, there was a span of 16 bases.

This clonotype was picked up a small number of times. This chain uses TRBV6-5 with TRBJ2-1, with 9 bases matching TRBD2. Germline loops: CDR1 MNHEY, CDR2 SVGAGI. The J segment lost 3 bases and the V segment lost 2 bases, leaving 5 bases of the junction unmatched. The CDR3 totals 16 residues. The CDR3 spells CASSYGASGIYNEQFF. The CDR3 coding sequence is TGTGCCAGCAGTTACGGGGCTAGCGGGATCTACAATGAGCAGTTCTTC.

The chain carries TRBV12-5 and TRBJ1-3; D is possibly TRBD1 (5 bases). Deletions cut 5 bases from V and 7 bases from J, with 15 bases between. The CDR3 runs to 14 residues. Germline V gives CDR1 LGHNT, CDR2 FRNRAP. In nucleotides, the CDR3 is TGTGCTAGTGGTCTACCTGGGGGGTTGAACACCATATATTTT. It specifies CASGLPGGLNTIYF.

The chain has TRBV5-1 and TRBJ2-2; D gene ambiguous. V lost 7 bases to trimming and J lost 0 bases, with 16 bases between them. In germline, CDR1 is SGHRS, CDR2 YFSETQ. This CDR3 spans 16 amino acids. CDR3 amino acids: CASGPRTAPNTGELFF. The CDR3 nucleotides read TGCGCCAGCGGCCCACGGACCGCCCCGAACACCGGGGAGCTGTTTTTT.

In its sample, this clonotype was seen a few times. V is TRBV25-1 and J is TRBJ1-1; no clear D gene. Trimming left V 3 bases short and J 6 bases short, with 11 bases between. Germline V gene lookup returns CDR1 MGHDK and CDR2 SYGVNS. The CDR3 sequence is 13 residues long. CDR3 sequence (DNA): TGTGCCAGCAGTGATTTAGGTTCCGCTGAAGCTTTCTTT. As protein: CASSDLGSAEAFF.

This clonotype was counted a few times. V and J are TRBV27 and TRBJ1-1, with D possibly matching TRBD1 (5 bases). Germline-derived CDR1 and CDR2 are MNHEY and SMNVEV (reference sequence). Trimming left V 2 bases short and J 2 bases short, with 15 bases between. The CDR3 sequence is 16 residues long. This chain's CDR3 is CASSLLRDRLNTEAFF. The CDR3 DNA reads TGTGCCAGCAGTTTACTCCGGGACCGACTAAACACTGAAGCTTTCTTT.

This clonotype was counted many times. V is TRBV27 and J is TRBJ2-7, with unresolved D. The CDR3 sequence is 14 residues long. The germline CDR1 and CDR2 sequences are MNHEY and SMNVEV (reference sequence). With 4 bases removed from V and 2 bases from J, the gap between germline ends came to 12 bases. The chain's CDR3 is CASSSSIGPYEQYF. The CDR3 DNA sequence: TGTGCCAGCAGTTCATCGATAGGGCCCTACGAGCAGTACTTC.

There are a few counts of this clonotype. The chain combines TRBV20-1 with TRBJ2-7; 8 bases fit TRBD1. V shed 0 bases and J 7 bases; nucleotides not matched to a gene: 8. The germline V gene has CDR1 DFQATT and CDR2 SNEGSKA (reference sequence). This CDR3 has 14 residues. CDR3 in DNA: TGCAGTGCTAGAGATCGGACAGGGAAGGGGGAGCAGTACTTC. Translated, it gives CSARDRTGKGEQYF.

This clonotype is a singleton in its sample. V gene TRBV2 combines with J gene TRBJ1-1; D might be TRBD1 (5 bases). CDR1 and CDR2 from the germline V gene are SNHLY and FYNNEI. There are 17 residues in the CDR3. V was shortened by 2 bases and J by 2 bases, with 18 bases between the two germline ends. The CDR3 region is CASSEFRQGDYNTEAFF. The CDR3 DNA reads as TGTGCCAGCAGTGAATTTCGGCAGGGTGATTATAACACTGAAGCTTTCTTT.

The table lists this clonotype with a few counts. The rearrangement uses TRBV7-8 and TRBJ2-7, with 8 bases matching TRBD2. The germline gives CDR1 SGHVS, CDR2 FQNEAQ. Trimming cost V 6 bases and J 4 bases; bases outside gene matches: 8. The CDR3 contains 14 residues. This CDR3 is CASRRGAELYEQYF. The CDR3 coding sequence is TGTGCCAGCAGGCGGGGGGCCGAATTATACGAGCAGTACTTC.

For the CDR3, the DNA is TGTGCCAGCAGCTTAGGGGCGACAGGGGAAAACTATGGCTACACCTTC. This translates into CASSLGATGENYGYTF. The chain couples TRBV7-2 to TRBJ1-2; TRBD1 matches 8 bases. Germline CDR1 SGHTA, CDR2 FQGNSA. J lost 2 bases, V lost 1 base, and 6 bases had no gene match. This CDR3 has 16 amino acids. The full variable domain, completed using reference TRBV7-2 and TRBJ1-2, is GAGVSQSPSNKVTEKGKDVELRCDPISGHTALYWYRQSLGQGLEFLIYFQGNSAPDKSGLPSDRFSAERTGGSVSTLTIQRTQQEDSAVYLCASSLGATGENYGYTFGSGTRLTVV.

This rearrangement joins TRBV7-8 to TRBJ1-4, with no clear D. The V gene's germline CDR1 is SGHVS and CDR2 FQNEAQ. Trimming took off 1 base at V and 4 bases at J, with 7 bases between the two ends. The CDR3 length is 14 residues. This chain's CDR3 is CASSLDTVNEKLFF. The CDR3 DNA follows: TGTGCCAGCAGCTTAGACACAGTTAATGAAAAACTGTTTTTT.

Ten or more counts support this clonotype. The CDR3 DNA reads TGTGCCAGCAGTTTTTTGGTCTCCTACAATGAGCAGTTCTTC. Translation gives CASSFLVSYNEQFF. The chain uses TRBV12-3 or TRBV12-4 and TRBJ2-1, with D hard to call. The ends were cut back, 3 bases at V and 0 bases at J, with 6 bases in the middle. The CDR3 is made up of 14 amino acids.

This clonotype was found a few times. This may be a read error, as it is one base from a much larger clone. The V and J genes are TRBV12-3 or TRBV12-4 and TRBJ1-2; weak D call: TRBD1 (5 bases). V lost 5 bases and J lost 6, with 7 bases in between. The CDR3 is made up of 11 amino acids. The chain's CDR3 is CASSVRDGYTF. The CDR3 bases are TGTGCCAGCAGTGTCAGGGATGGCTACACCTTC.